The clone carrying this TCR beta chain was found many times. These data are taken from a study of early T cells in non-severe SARS-CoV-2 infection. Germline V gene sequence: CDR1 LGHNA, CDR2 YNFKEQ. The CDR3 totals 17 residues. V lost 0 bases, J lost 4 bases, and 17 bases lay in between. TCRdb processed the 5' RACE reads anew with MiXCR; each CDR3 protein has one entry. Altogether over 30,000 distinct CDR3 sequences are present, roughly 7.9% being singletons, with the ten largest covering about an eighth. Here the sequenced sample was whole blood, taken at baseline. This clonotype was obtained from an adult who was a healthcare worker with PCR-confirmed SARS-CoV-2 infection or an uninfected control (not recorded which). The V gene is TRBV4-2, the J gene TRBJ2-3, with D maybe TRBD1 (5 bases). CDR3 residues: CASSQEGGASRADTQYF. CDR3 sequence (DNA): TGTGCCAGCAGCCAAGAGGGTGGGGCAAGTAGAGCAGATACGCAGTATTTT.